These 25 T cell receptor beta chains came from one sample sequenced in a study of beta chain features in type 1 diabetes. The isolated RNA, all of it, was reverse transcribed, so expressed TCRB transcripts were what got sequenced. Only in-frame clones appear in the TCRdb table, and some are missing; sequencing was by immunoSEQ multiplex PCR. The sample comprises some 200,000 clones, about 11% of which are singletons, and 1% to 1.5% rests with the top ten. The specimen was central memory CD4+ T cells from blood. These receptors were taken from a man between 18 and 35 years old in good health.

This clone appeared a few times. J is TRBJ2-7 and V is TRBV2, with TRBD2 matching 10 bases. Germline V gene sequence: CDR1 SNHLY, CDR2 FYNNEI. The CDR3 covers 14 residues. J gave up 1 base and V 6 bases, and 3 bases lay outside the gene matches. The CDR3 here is CASRGLAVSYEQYF. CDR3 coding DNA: TGTGCCAGCAGAGGACTAGCGGTATCCTACGAGCAGTACTTC.

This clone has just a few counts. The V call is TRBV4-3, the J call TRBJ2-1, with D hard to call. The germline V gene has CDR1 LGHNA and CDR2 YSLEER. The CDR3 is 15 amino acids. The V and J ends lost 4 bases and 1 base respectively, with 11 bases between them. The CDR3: CASSRVLSSYNEQFF. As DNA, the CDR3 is TGCGCCAGCAGCCGAGTACTCTCGTCCTACAATGAGCAGTTCTTC.

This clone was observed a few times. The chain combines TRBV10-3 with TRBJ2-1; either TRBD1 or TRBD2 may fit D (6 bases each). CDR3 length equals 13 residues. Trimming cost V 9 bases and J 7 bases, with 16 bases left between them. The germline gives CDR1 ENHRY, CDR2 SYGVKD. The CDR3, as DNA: TGTGCCATACGCCAGGGGACTTTGAATGAGCAGTTCTTC. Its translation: CAIRQGTLNEQFF.

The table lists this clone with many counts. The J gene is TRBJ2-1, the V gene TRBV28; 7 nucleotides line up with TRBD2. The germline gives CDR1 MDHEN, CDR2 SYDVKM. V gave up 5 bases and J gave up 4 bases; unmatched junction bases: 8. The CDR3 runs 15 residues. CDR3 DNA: TGTGCCAGCAGTCCTCCGGGACTACCGTACAATGAGCAGTTCTTC. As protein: CASSPPGLPYNEQFF.

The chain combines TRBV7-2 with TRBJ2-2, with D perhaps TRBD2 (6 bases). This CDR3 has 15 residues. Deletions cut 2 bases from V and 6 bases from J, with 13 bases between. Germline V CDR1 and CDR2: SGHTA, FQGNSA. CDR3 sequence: CASSLLASGAGELFF. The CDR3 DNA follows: TGTGCCAGCAGCTTACTAGCATCGGGAGCCGGGGAGCTGTTTTTT.

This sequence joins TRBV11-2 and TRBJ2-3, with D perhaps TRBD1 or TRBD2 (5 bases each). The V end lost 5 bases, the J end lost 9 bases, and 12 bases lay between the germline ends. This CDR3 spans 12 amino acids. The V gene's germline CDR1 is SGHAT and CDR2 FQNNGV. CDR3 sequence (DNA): TGTGCCAGCAGCCAAAATCGGGACACGCAGTATTTT. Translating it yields CASSQNRDTQYF.

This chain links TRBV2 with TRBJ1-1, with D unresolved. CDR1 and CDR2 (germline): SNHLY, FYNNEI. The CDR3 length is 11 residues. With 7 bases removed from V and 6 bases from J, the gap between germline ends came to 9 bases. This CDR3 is CASTPSSEAFF. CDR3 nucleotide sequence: TGTGCCAGCACCCCCAGTTCTGAAGCTTTCTTT.

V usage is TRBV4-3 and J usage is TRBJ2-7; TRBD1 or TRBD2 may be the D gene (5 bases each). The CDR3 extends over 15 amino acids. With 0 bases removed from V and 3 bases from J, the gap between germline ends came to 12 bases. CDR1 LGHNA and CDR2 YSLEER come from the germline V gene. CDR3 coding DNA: TGCGCCAGCAGCCAAGATTTCGGGGCGGGCTACGAGCAGTACTTC. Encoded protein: CASSQDFGAGYEQYF.

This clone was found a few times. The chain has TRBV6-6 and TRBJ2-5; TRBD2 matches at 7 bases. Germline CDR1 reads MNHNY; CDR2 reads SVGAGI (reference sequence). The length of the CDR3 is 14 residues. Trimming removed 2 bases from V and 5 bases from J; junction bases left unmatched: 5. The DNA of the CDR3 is TGTGCCAGCAGTTACGAACTAGCGAGGGAGACCCAGTACTTC. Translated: CASSYELARETQYF.

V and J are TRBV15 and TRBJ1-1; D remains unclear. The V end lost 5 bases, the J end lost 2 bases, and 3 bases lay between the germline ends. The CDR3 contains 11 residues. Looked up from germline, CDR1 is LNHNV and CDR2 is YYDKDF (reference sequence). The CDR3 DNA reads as TGTGCCACCAGCCGAAACACTGAAGCTTTCTTT. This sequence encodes CATSRNTEAFF.

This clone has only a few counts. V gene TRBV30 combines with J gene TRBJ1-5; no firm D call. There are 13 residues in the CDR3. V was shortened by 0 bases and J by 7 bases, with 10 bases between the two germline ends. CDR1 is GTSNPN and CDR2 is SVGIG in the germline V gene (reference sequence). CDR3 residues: CAWSVAGRQPQHF. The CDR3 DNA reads TGTGCCTGGAGTGTAGCCGGGAGGCAGCCCCAGCATTTT.

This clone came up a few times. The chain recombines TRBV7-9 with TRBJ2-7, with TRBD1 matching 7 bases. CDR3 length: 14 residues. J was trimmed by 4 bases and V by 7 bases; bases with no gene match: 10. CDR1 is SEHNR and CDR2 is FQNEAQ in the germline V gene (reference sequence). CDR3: CASTDRDRIYEQYF. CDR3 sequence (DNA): TGTGCCAGCACGGACCGGGACAGAATATACGAGCAGTACTTC. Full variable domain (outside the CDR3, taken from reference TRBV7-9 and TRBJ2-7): DTGVSQNPRHKITKRGQNVTFRCDPISEHNRLYWYRQTLGQGPEFLTYFQNEAQLEKSRLLSDRFSAERPKGSFSTLEIQRTEQGDSAMYLCASTDRDRIYEQYFGPGTRLTVT.

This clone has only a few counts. Here the CDR3 DNA reads TGTGCCAGCAGTTGGCAGCCCCAAGAGAACACTGAAGCTTTCTTT. Its protein is CASSWQPQENTEAFF. This chain links TRBV6-1 with TRBJ1-1, with D unclear. The CDR3 runs 15 residues. V was cut by 5 bases and J by 1 base, with 14 bases left in between. CDR1 is MNHNS, CDR2 SASEGT, per germline.

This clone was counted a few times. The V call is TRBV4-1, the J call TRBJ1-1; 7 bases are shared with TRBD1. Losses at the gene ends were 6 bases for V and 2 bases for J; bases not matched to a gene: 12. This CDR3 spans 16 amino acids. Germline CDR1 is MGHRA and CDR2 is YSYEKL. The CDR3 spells CASSQGGDRVNTEAFF. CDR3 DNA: TGCGCCAGCAGTCAGGGTGGAGACAGGGTTAACACTGAAGCTTTCTTT.

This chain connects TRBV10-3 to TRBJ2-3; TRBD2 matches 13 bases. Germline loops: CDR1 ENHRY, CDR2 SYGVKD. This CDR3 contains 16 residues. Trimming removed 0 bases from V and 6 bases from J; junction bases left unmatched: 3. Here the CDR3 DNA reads TGTGCCATCAGTGAGTCGACTAGCGGGAGGTTGGATACGCAGTATTTT. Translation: CAISESTSGRLDTQYF.

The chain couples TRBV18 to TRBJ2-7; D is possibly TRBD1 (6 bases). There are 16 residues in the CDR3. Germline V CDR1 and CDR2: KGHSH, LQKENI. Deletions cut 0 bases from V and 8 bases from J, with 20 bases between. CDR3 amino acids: CASSPPERTDYVKQYF. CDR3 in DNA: TGTGCCAGCTCACCACCCGAACGGACAGATTACGTGAAGCAGTACTTC.

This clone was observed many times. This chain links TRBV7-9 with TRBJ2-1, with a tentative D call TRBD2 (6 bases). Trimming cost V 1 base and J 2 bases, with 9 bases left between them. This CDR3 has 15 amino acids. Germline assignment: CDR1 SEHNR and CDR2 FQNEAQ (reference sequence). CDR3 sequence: CASSLVSGAYNEQFF. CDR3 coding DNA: TGTGCCAGCAGCTTAGTGTCGGGGGCCTACAATGAGCAGTTCTTC.

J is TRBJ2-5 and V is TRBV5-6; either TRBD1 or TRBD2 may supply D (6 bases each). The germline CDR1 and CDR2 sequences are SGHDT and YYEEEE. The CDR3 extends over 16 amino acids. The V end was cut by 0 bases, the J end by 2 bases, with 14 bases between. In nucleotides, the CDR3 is TGTGCCAGCAGCTTGGTAGGGGGGACCTTTCAAGAGACCCAGTACTTC. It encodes CASSLVGGTFQETQYF.

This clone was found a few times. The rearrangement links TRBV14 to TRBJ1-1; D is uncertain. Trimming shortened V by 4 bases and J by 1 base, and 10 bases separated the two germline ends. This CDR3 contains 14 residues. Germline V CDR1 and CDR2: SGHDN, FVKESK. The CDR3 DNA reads TGTGCCAGCAGCCTTCTGAGGCCGAACACTGAAGCTTTCTTT. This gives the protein CASSLLRPNTEAFF. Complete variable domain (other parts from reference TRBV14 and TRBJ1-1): EAGVTQFPSHSVIEKGQTVTLRCDPISGHDNLYWYRRVMGKEIKFLLHFVKESKQDESGMPNNRFLAERTGGTYSTLKVQPAELEDSGVYFCASSLLRPNTEAFFGQGTRLTVV.

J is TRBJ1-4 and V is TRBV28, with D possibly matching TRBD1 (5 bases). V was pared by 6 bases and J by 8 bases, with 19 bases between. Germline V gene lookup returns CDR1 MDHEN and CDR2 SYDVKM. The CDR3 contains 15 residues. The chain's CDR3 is CASSRWAGSREKLFF. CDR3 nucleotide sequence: TGTGCCAGCAGCCGATGGGCAGGGAGTAGGGAAAAACTGTTTTTT.

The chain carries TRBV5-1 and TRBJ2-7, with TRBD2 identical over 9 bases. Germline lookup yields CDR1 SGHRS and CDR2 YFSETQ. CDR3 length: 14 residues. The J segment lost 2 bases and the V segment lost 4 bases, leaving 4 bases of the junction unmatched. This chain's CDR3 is CASSISGRTYEQYF. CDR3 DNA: TGCGCCAGCAGCATAAGCGGGAGGACCTACGAGCAGTACTTC.

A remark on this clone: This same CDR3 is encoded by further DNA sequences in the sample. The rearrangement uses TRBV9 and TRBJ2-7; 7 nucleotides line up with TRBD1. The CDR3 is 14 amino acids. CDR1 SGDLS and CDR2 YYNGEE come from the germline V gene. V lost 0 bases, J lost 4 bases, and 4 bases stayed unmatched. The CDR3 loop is CASSVGGGAYEQYF. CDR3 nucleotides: TGTGCCAGCAGCGTAGGAGGGGGCGCGTACGAGCAGTACTTC.

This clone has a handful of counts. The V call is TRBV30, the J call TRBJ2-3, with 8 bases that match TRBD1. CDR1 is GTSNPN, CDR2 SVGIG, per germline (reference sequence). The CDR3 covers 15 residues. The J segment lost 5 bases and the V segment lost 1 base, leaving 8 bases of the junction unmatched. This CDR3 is CAWSGSGGFGDTQYF. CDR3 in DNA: TGTGCCTGGAGTGGGTCAGGGGGCTTCGGAGATACGCAGTATTTT.

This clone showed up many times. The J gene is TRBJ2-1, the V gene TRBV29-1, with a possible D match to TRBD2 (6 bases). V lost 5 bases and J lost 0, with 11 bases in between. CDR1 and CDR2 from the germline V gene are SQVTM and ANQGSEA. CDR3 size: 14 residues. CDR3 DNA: TGCAGCGTTCTACTAGCCAGCTCCTACAATGAGCAGTTCTTC. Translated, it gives CSVLLASSYNEQFF.

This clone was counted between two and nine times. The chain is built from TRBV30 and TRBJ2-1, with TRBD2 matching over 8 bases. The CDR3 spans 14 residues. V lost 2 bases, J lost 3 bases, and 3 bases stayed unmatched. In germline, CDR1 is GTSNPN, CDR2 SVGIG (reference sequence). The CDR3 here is CAWSLGTSYNEQFF. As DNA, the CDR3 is TGTGCCTGGAGTCTCGGGACTAGCTACAATGAGCAGTTCTTC. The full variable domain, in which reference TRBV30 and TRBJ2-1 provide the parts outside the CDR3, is SQTIHQWPATLVQPVGSPLSLECTVEGTSNPNLYWYRQAAGRGLQLLFYSVGIGQISSEVPQNLSASRPQDRQFILSSKKLLLSDSGFYLCAWSLGTSYNEQFFGPGTRLTVL.